Below are 4 T cell receptor beta chains sequenced from a single sample in a study of T-cell memory formation after mild COVID-19. TCRdb recomputed calls from the 5' RACE reads with MiXCR, one row per CDR3 protein. The repertoire includes 170,000 or so distinct CDR3 sequences, about a fifth of them detected once, and under 30% sits in the top ten. The specimen sequenced was PBMCs or a T cell subset sorted from them (not recorded which). The receptors originated from an adult woman who had mild COVID-19 (a few samples of this study predate the infection). Cell type and time point are not known.

This clonotype was picked up a small number of times. V gene TRBV29-1 combines with J gene TRBJ1-1; 11 bases agree with TRBD1. Looked up from germline, CDR1 is SQVTM and CDR2 is ANQGSEA. Trimming took 8 bases from V and 1 from J; bases not matched to a gene: 9. The CDR3 is made up of 15 amino acids. CDR3 nucleotide sequence: TGCAGCTTTGCGGGACAGGGGGGTGCGAACACTGAAGCTTTCTTT. Translating gives CSFAGQGGANTEAFF.

There are a few counts of this clonotype. V is TRBV15 and J is TRBJ2-2, with TRBD1 as a possible D gene (5 bases). The germline CDR1 and CDR2 sequences are LNHNV and YYDKDF (reference sequence). The CDR3 sequence is 16 residues long. Trimming shortened V by 1 base and J by 6 bases, and 15 bases separated the two germline ends. The CDR3 DNA is TGTGCCACCAGCAGAGGAATACAAGGGGTTGCCGGGGAGCTGTTTTTT. This codes for CATSRGIQGVAGELFF.

The rearrangement uses TRBV30 and TRBJ2-3; no clear D gene. Between the trimmed V and J ends, which lost 5 bases and 6 bases, there was a span of 6 bases. This CDR3 has 10 residues. CDR1 is GTSNPN, CDR2 SVGIG, per germline (reference sequence). Written as DNA, the CDR3 is TGTGCCTGGCGACGGGATACGCAGTATTTT. The encoded protein is CAWRRDTQYF.

The chain is built from TRBV5-1 and TRBJ2-7; D is unclear. With 0 bases removed from V and 2 bases from J, the gap between germline ends came to 6 bases. Germline CDR1 SGHRS, CDR2 YFSETQ. This CDR3 is 13 amino acids long. CDR3 DNA sequence: TGCGCCAGCAGCTTGGAACCGACCTACGAGCAGTACTTC. As protein: CASSLEPTYEQYF. Together with reference TRBV5-1 and TRBJ2-7, the CDR3 gives the full variable domain: KAGVTQTPRYLIKTRGQQVTLSCSPISGHRSVSWYQQTPGQGLQFLFEYFSETQRNKGNFPGRFSGRQFSNSRSEMNVSTLELGDSALYLCASSLEPTYEQYFGPGTRLTVT.